The 27 T cell receptor beta chains listed next were all sequenced from one sample in a study of T-cell memory formation after mild COVID-19. TCRdb reanalysed the 5' RACE reads using MiXCR and keeps one entry per CDR3 protein. The sample holds about 260,000 distinct CDR3 sequences; around 15% are singletons and the top ten take approximately 23%. The sample was PBMCs or a T cell subset sorted from them (not recorded which). The receptors here all came from a man between 18 and 35 years old who had mild COVID-19 (a few samples of this study predate the infection). Cell type and time point are not known.

V and J are TRBV15 and TRBJ1-6; the D gene is possibly TRBD1 (5 bases). Germline V CDR1 and CDR2: LNHNV, YYDKDF (reference sequence). The CDR3 consists of 15 residues. V shed 0 bases and J shed 7 bases, with 10 bases lying between them. CDR3 coding DNA: TGTGCCACCAGCAGAGAACAGGTGGGGAATTCACCCCTCCACTTT. It is translated as CATSREQVGNSPLHF.

This clonotype has only a few counts. This chain uses TRBV5-1 with TRBJ1-1, with D perhaps TRBD1 (5 bases). Germline assignment: CDR1 SGHRS and CDR2 YFSETQ. Trimming left V 3 bases short and J 4 bases short, with 13 bases between. The CDR3 sequence is 14 residues long. CDR3: CASSSGLLGTEAFF. CDR3 nucleotide sequence: TGCGCCAGCAGCTCAGGGTTACTGGGCACTGAAGCTTTCTTT.

The chain uses TRBV4-2 and TRBJ2-1; 10 bases map to TRBD2. With V trimmed by 3 bases and J by 5 bases, 1 base remained unmatched. The CDR3 has 14 amino acids. Germline V gene lookup returns CDR1 LGHNA and CDR2 YNFKEQ. For the CDR3, the DNA is TGTGCCAGCAGCCAGGGGACTAGCGACAATGAGCAGTTCTTC. It translates to CASSQGTSDNEQFF.

There are a few counts of this clonotype. This chain joins TRBV5-1 and TRBJ2-3, with a tentative D call TRBD1 (6 bases). The CDR3 loop spans 14 amino acids. Trimming took 5 bases from V and 4 from J, leaving 14 bases between them. Per germline, CDR1 SGHRS and CDR2 YFSETQ. The CDR3 DNA is TGCGCCAGCAGGCTCCAGGGGTCGTCAGATACGCAGTATTTT. Its translation: CASRLQGSSDTQYF.

The chain has TRBV18 and TRBJ1-1, with no clear D. The length of the CDR3 is 12 residues. Germline values: CDR1 KGHSH, CDR2 LQKENI. Trimming cost V 4 bases and J 3 bases, with 6 bases left between them. The CDR3 loop reads CASSQGYTEAFF. In nucleotides, the CDR3 is TGTGCCAGCTCACAGGGCTACACTGAAGCTTTCTTT.

As DNA, the CDR3 is TGTGCCAGCTCACCAACAGGCTACGAGCAGTACGTC. Protein sequence: CASSPTGYEQYV. V gene TRBV18 combines with J gene TRBJ2-7; D is perhaps TRBD1 (5 bases). V lost 2 bases to trimming and J lost 3 bases, with 5 bases between them. The germline V gene encodes CDR1 KGHSH and CDR2 LQKENI. The CDR3 has 12 amino acids.

This clonotype was seen more than once but under ten times. The chain couples TRBV9 to TRBJ2-3; a weak D match, TRBD2 (6 bases). The CDR3 is made up of 14 amino acids. Germline V gene sequence: CDR1 SGDLS, CDR2 YYNGEE. V was shortened by 2 bases and J by 5 bases, with 12 bases between the two germline ends. The CDR3 spells CASSVAGGGDTQYF. CDR3 sequence (DNA): TGTGCCAGCAGCGTCGCCGGGGGAGGAGATACGCAGTATTTT.

In DNA form, the CDR3 reads TGTGCCAGCAGCTTAGGTCTGGGGGCCTATGGCTACACCTTC. Residues: CASSLGLGAYGYTF. The chain combines TRBV11-2 with TRBJ1-2; D may be TRBD1 (6 bases). Germline values: CDR1 SGHAT, CDR2 FQNNGV. This CDR3 has 14 amino acids. V lost 1 base to trimming and J lost 4 bases, with 10 bases between them.

The rearrangement joins TRBV7-6 to TRBJ2-6, with D unresolved. V lost 5 bases and J 0 bases, leaving 8 bases between the germline ends. The CDR3 sequence is 15 residues long. Germline values: CDR1 SGHVS, CDR2 FNYEAQ. CDR3 DNA: TGTGCCAGCAGCGAGATCCGCTCTGGGGCCAACGTCCTGACTTTC. Protein product: CASSEIRSGANVLTF.

A few counts support this clonotype. The chain links TRBV10-3 to TRBJ1-2; a possible D gene is TRBD1 (5 bases). Germline V gene data show CDR1 as ENHRY and CDR2 as SYGVKD. V was shortened by 6 bases and J by 2 bases, with 7 bases between the two germline ends. The CDR3 contains 12 residues. CDR3 bases: TGTGCCATCAGCCCAGGGAACTATGGCTACACCTTC. Translating gives CAISPGNYGYTF.

J is TRBJ1-2 and V is TRBV20-1; D not certain. In germline, CDR1 is DFQATT, CDR2 SNEGSKA (reference sequence). This CDR3 is 11 amino acids long. The V end was cut by 3 bases, the J end by 2 bases, with 4 bases between. The CDR3 DNA sequence: TGCAGTGCTAGGAGAAACTATGGCTACACCTTC. It is translated as CSARRNYGYTF.

This clonotype was counted between two and nine times. One end of the junction is discordant with germline, which a read error may explain. This chain joins TRBV7-3 and TRBJ2-7, with D possibly matching TRBD1 (5 bases). The CDR3 runs to 13 residues. The germline CDR1 and CDR2 sequences are SGHTA and FQGTGA. The CDR3 DNA sequence: TGTGCCAGCAGCTTAGCACAGGCCTACGGGCAGTACTTC. This codes for CASSLAQAYGQYF.

There are a few counts of this clonotype. The chain employs TRBV7-8 and TRBJ2-7; D unresolved. This CDR3 region has 13 residues. V was shortened by 2 bases and J by 3 bases, with 8 bases between the two germline ends. Germline CDR1 SGHVS, CDR2 FQNEAQ. The CDR3 is CASSLQPDYEQYV. The CDR3 DNA is TGTGCCAGCAGCTTACAGCCAGACTACGAGCAGTACGTC.

The gene calls are TRBV7-2 and TRBJ2-2; 8 nucleotides align to TRBD1. V gave up 3 bases and J gave up 7 bases; unmatched junction bases: 7. This CDR3 is built from 15 residues. CDR1 SGHTA and CDR2 FQGNSA come from the germline V gene. CDR3 residues: CASSFSTGVGGELFF. The CDR3 nucleotides are TGTGCCAGCAGCTTTTCGACAGGGGTGGGCGGGGAGCTGTTTTTT.

This clonotype was recorded only once. The chain recombines TRBV6-2 or TRBV6-3 with TRBJ1-1; unclear D gene. The CDR3 spans 14 residues. Germline CDR1 reads MNHEY; CDR2 reads SVGEGT. Trimming left V 2 bases short and J 5 bases short, with 12 bases between. The CDR3 sequence is CASSYTGVGTEAFF. The CDR3, as DNA: TGTGCCAGCAGTTACACGGGTGTAGGGACTGAAGCTTTCTTT.

A few counts support this clonotype. J is TRBJ1-1 and V is TRBV27; 10 positions agree with TRBD1. Trimming removed 6 bases from V and 4 bases from J; junction bases left unmatched: 2. Germline V lookup: CDR1 MNHEY, CDR2 SMNVEV (reference sequence). This CDR3 has 13 amino acids. The CDR3: CASSWDRGTEAFF. CDR3 in DNA: TGTGCCAGCAGCTGGGACAGGGGCACTGAAGCTTTCTTT.

This clonotype has only a few counts. The chain carries TRBV5-1 and TRBJ2-1; D perhaps matches TRBD2 (6 bases). The CDR3 is 14 amino acids. V dropped 3 bases and J dropped 8 bases, with 15 bases sitting between them. CDR1 SGHRS and CDR2 YFSETQ come from the germline V gene. The CDR3 loop is CASSWGLAEDEQFF. The CDR3 coding sequence is TGCGCCAGCAGCTGGGGACTGGCTGAAGATGAGCAGTTCTTC.

This clonotype was found a few times. This chain links TRBV4-1 with TRBJ2-6; D is undetermined. V was cut by 4 bases and J by 0 bases, with 16 bases left in between. The CDR3 covers 18 residues. Germline CDR1 and CDR2: MGHRA and YSYEKL. The CDR3 DNA reads as TGCGCCAGCAGCCCCGGACGGGTCCGGCCCTCTGGGGCCAACGTCCTGACTTTC. It specifies CASSPGRVRPSGANVLTF.

In its sample, this clonotype was seen a few times. The rearrangement uses TRBV14 and TRBJ2-7, with 8 bases fitting TRBD1. J gave up 4 bases and V 1 base, and 9 bases lay outside the gene matches. The CDR3 has 16 residues. Per germline, CDR1 SGHDN and CDR2 FVKESK. The CDR3 sequence is CASSQAPGQAKYEQYV. The CDR3 DNA is TGTGCCAGCAGCCAAGCCCCGGGACAGGCAAAATACGAGCAGTACGTC.

V and J are TRBV28 and TRBJ2-5; no reliable D call. The CDR3 loop spans 13 amino acids. Germline-derived CDR1 and CDR2 are MDHEN and SYDVKM. Trimming left V 3 bases short and J 5 bases short, with 10 bases between. The CDR3 sequence is CASSFSALETQYF. CDR3 sequence (DNA): TGTGCCAGCAGTTTCAGCGCACTGGAGACCCAGTACTTC.

By sample fraction, this clonotype is medium-sized (0.01 to 0.1%). This chain connects TRBV5-1 to TRBJ2-3; either TRBD1 or TRBD2 may supply D (5 bases each). The CDR3 is 12 amino acids. Germline V gene data show CDR1 as SGHRS and CDR2 as YFSETQ. V was clipped by 4 bases and J by 4 bases, with 7 bases between them. The CDR3 sequence: CASSPGPDTQYF. The DNA for the CDR3 is TGCGCCAGCAGCCCGGGGCCAGATACGCAGTATTTT.

This clonotype occurred a few times. The chain combines TRBV12-3 or TRBV12-4 with TRBJ1-1, with TRBD1 matching 7 bases. V gave up 5 bases and J gave up 4 bases; unmatched junction bases: 10. The CDR3 runs to 15 residues. In DNA, the CDR3 is TGTGCCAGCAGTCCCTGGACAGGCGGCCCCACTGAAGCTTTCTTT. Translation gives CASSPWTGGPTEAFF.

This rearrangement joins TRBV28 to TRBJ2-7; D is uncertain. V was shortened by 4 bases and J by 3 bases, with 13 bases between the two germline ends. Germline assignment: CDR1 MDHEN and CDR2 SYDVKM. The CDR3 extends over 14 amino acids. Here the CDR3 DNA reads TGTGCCAGCAGTTCTCCCCGGCGCCACTACGAGCAGTACGTC. Encoded protein: CASSSPRRHYEQYV.

The sample holds a few counts of this clonotype. Written as DNA, the CDR3 is TGTGCCATCAGCGGGACTAGCGGGGGCGTAACAGATACGCAGTATTTT. It translates to CAISGTSGGVTDTQYF. The rearrangement joins TRBV10-3 to TRBJ2-3, with 14 bases that match TRBD2. The CDR3 consists of 16 residues. Trimming removed 6 bases from V and 3 bases from J; junction bases left unmatched: 5. CDR1 ENHRY and CDR2 SYGVKD come from the germline V gene.

The chain's CDR3 is CASSADSSPLHF. In nucleotides, the CDR3 is TGTGCCAGCAGTGCCGACAGTTCACCCCTCCACTTT. V gene TRBV6-6 combines with J gene TRBJ1-6, with a possible D match to TRBD1 (5 bases). V was cut by 5 bases and J by 9 bases, with 8 bases left in between. This CDR3 is built from 12 residues. CDR1 and CDR2 from the germline V gene are MNHNY and SVGAGI (reference sequence).

This clonotype was detected many times. The V gene is TRBV6-2 or TRBV6-3, the J gene TRBJ1-2, with 7 bases matching TRBD1. This CDR3 is built from 16 residues. Germline V gene lookup returns CDR1 MNHEY and CDR2 SVGEGT. The ends lost 0 bases at V and 7 bases at J; junction bases unmatched: 11. CDR3 nucleotide sequence: TGTGCCAGCAGTTACTCCCCCATCGACAGGGTTTCTGGCTACACCTTC. Translated: CASSYSPIDRVSGYTF.

This clonotype was picked up one time. The rearrangement joins TRBV5-1 to TRBJ1-1; TRBD1 aligns across 7 bases. After removal of 7 bases from V and 4 bases from J, the junction contained 7 bases not matched to a gene. This CDR3 has 13 residues. Per the germline V gene, CDR1 is SGHRS and CDR2 is YFSETQ. CDR3 loop: CASRTGVATEAFF. The DNA of the CDR3 is TGCGCCAGCCGGACAGGAGTGGCCACTGAAGCTTTCTTT.